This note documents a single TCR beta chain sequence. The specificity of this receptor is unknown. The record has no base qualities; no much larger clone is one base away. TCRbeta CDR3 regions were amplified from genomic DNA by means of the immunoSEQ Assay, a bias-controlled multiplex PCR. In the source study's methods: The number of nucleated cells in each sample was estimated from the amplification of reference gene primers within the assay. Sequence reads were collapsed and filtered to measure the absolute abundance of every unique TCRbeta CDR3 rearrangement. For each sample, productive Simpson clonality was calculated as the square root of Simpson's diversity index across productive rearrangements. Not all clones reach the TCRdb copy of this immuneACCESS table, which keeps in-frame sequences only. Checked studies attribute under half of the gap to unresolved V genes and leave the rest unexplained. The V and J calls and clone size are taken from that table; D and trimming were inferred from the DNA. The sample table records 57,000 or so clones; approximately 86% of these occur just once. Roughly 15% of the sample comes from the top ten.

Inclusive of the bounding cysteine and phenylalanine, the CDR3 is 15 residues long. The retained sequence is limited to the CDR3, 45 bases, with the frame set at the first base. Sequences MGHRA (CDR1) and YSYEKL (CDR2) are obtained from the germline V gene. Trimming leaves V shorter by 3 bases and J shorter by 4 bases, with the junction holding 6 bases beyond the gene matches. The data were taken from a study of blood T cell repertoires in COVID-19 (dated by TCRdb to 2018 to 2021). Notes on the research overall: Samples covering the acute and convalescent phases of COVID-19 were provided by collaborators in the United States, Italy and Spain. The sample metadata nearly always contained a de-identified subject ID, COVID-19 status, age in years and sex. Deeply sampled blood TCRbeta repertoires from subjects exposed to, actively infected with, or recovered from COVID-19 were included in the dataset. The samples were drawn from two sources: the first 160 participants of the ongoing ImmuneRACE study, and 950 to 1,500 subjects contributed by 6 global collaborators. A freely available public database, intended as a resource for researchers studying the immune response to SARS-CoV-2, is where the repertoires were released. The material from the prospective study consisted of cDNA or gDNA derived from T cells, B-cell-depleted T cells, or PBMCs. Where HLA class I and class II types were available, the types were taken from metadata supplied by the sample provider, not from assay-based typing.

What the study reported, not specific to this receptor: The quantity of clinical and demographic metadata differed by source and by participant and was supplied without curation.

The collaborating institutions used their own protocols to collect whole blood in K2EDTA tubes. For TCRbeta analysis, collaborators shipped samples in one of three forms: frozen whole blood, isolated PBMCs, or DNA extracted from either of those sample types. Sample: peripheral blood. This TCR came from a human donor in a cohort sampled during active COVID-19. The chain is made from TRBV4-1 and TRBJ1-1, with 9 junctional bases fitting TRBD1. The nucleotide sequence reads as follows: TGCGCCAGCAGCCACACCGGGACAGGGTCCACTGAAGCTTTCTTT. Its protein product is CASSHTGTGSTEAFF.